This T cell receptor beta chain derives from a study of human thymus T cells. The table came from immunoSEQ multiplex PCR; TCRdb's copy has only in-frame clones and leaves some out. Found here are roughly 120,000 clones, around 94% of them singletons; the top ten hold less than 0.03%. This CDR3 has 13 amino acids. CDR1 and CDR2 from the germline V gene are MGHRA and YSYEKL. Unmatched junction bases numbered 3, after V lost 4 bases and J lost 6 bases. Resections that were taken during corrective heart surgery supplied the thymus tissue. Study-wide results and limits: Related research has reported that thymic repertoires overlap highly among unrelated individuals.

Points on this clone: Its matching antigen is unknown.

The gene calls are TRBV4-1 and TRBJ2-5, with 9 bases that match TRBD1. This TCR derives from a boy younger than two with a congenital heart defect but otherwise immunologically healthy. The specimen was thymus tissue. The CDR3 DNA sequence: TGCGCCAGCAGCCCGACAGGGGGAAAGACCCAGTACTTC. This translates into CASSPTGGKTQYF.